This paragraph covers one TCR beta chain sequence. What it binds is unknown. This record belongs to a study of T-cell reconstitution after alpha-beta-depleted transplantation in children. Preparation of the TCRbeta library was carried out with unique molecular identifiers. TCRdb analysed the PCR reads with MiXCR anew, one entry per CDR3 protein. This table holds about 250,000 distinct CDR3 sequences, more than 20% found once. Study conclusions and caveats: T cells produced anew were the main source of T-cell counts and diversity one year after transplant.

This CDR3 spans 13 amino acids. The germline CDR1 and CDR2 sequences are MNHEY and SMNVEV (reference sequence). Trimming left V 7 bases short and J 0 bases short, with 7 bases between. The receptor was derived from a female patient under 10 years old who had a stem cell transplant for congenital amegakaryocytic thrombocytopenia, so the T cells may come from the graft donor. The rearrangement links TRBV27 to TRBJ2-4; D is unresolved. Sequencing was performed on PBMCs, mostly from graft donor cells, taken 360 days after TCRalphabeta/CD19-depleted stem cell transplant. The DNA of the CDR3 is TGTGCCAGCATAGGGATAGCCAAAAACATTCAGTACTTC. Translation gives CASIGIAKNIQYF.